A single sample is the source of the 7 T cell receptor beta chains below, sequenced in a study of cytomegalovirus exposure and HLA in healthy donors (dated 2017 in TCRdb). Libraries were constructed by the immunoSEQ multiplex PCR assay. Entries here come from immuneACCESS through TCRdb and include only in-frame sequences with V and J called. Some clones fail to appear in such tables; in the studies checked, an unresolved V gene covers under half of the shortfall, and the cause of the remainder is unknown. The sample yields some 200,000 clones; about 79% were counted once. Roughly 12% of the sample is in the top ten clones. The sample comprised PBMCs. The origin of the receptors is a woman in her 30s in good health and CMV-seropositive.

The V call is TRBV29-1, the J call TRBJ2-4; weak D call: TRBD1 (6 bases). The CDR3 is made up of 15 amino acids. Germline CDR1 SQVTM, CDR2 ANQGSEA. The V gene lost 4 bases and the J gene lost 4 bases, with 17 bases spanning the gap. The DNA of the CDR3 is TGCAGCGTTGGTTTTGAGGGCCAGGGGAAAAACATTCAGTACTTC. Translation gives CSVGFEGQGKNIQYF.

This clone was detected only a few times. The chain employs TRBV6-5 and TRBJ1-2; 10 positions agree with TRBD1. Looked up from germline, CDR1 is MNHEY and CDR2 is SVGAGI. V lost 6 bases to trimming and J lost 4 bases; unmatched junction nucleotides: 8. CDR3 length equals 15 residues. CDR3 region: CASSGTGAESYGYTF. CDR3 in DNA: TGTGCCAGCAGCGGGACAGGGGCCGAGAGCTATGGCTACACCTTC.

Written as DNA, the CDR3 is TGTGCCAGCAGTGAGGAGGCGATCACTGAAGCTTTCTTT. Translation: CASSEEAITEAFF. V usage is TRBV2 and J usage is TRBJ1-1; no reliable D call. Per germline, CDR1 SNHLY and CDR2 FYNNEI. V lost 3 bases and J 4 bases, leaving 9 bases between the germline ends. The CDR3 runs 13 residues.

The V and J genes are TRBV6-6 and TRBJ2-1; a weak D match, TRBD2 (6 bases). Per the germline V gene, CDR1 is MNHNY and CDR2 is SVGAGI (reference sequence). This CDR3 has 16 residues. Deletions cut 2 bases from V and 8 bases from J, with 19 bases between. Here the CDR3 DNA reads TGTGCCAGCAGTTACGTTTCCGGGGGAGGCGGTTATGAGCAGTTCTTC. It translates to CASSYVSGGGGYEQFF.

The chain combines TRBV5-1 with TRBJ2-7; 10 bases match TRBD1. With V trimmed by 1 base and J by 6 bases, 4 bases remained unmatched. CDR1 SGHRS and CDR2 YFSETQ come from the germline V gene. CDR3 size: 14 residues. The chain's CDR3 is CASSLPRQGAEQYF. CDR3 DNA: TGCGCCAGCAGCTTGCCCCGACAGGGGGCCGAGCAGTACTTC.

This clone was observed a handful of times. This chain links TRBV19 with TRBJ1-1; D ambiguous. The CDR3 sequence is 13 residues long. In germline, CDR1 is LNHDA, CDR2 SQIVND (reference sequence). V was shortened by 7 bases and J by 3 bases, with 12 bases between the two germline ends. In DNA form, the CDR3 reads TGTGCCAGTACCGGGTATATAGACACTGAAGCTTTCTTT. Translated: CASTGYIDTEAFF.

The chain carries TRBV5-6 and TRBJ2-3, with 12 bases matching TRBD1. J lost 3 bases, V lost 3 bases, and 8 bases had no gene match. The CDR3 is 17 residues long. Germline V gene lookup returns CDR1 SGHDT and CDR2 YYEEEE. CDR3 bases: TGTGCCAGCAGCTGGCAACGGGACAGGGGGCTTACAGATACGCAGTATTTT. Translating gives CASSWQRDRGLTDTQYF.